This T cell receptor (beta chain) is drawn from a study of cytomegalovirus exposure and HLA in healthy donors. The CDR3 sequence is 15 residues long. In germline, CDR1 is MGHRA, CDR2 YSYEKL. Trimming shortened V by 0 bases and J by 7 bases, and 12 bases separated the two germline ends. Study observations and caveats: Later analysis identified about 15,000 TCR beta sequences associated with HLA alleles, using a false discovery rate threshold of 0.05. A cluster of highly shared sequence variants was likely a sequencing artifact.

PCR primers comprised 60 Vbeta and 13 Jbeta primers. The repertoire was sequenced with immunoSEQ multiplex PCR; TCRdb's copy has only in-frame clones and lacks some. The sample lists roughly 70,000 clones; around 89% were seen once. Notes on this clone: Its target is unknown.

The specimen was PBMCs. The chain couples TRBV4-1 to TRBJ1-4; D may be TRBD1 (5 bases). The receptor comes from a woman aged 30 to 39 in good health and CMV-seropositive. In DNA, the CDR3 is TGCGCCAGCAGCCAAGACAGGGCACCAACTGAAAAACTGTTTTTT. As protein: CASSQDRAPTEKLFF.